The 20 T cell receptor beta chains given below trace back to one sample, sequenced in a study of cytomegalovirus exposure and HLA in healthy donors (dated 2017 in TCRdb). The method was the immunoSEQ multiplex PCR assay. A mixture of 60 forward primers for TCR Vbeta segments and 13 reverse primers for TCR Jbeta segments was used in the multiplex PCR. TCRdb carries this immuneACCESS record with in-frame sequences only. Its versions omit some clonotypes, under half of them owing to an unresolved V gene in the studies checked, with the rest unexplained. The sample's own table lists tens of thousands of clones. The ten largest clones take up roughly 15% of the sample. The sample was PBMCs. Every receptor here comes from a man aged 50 or older in good health and CMV-seropositive.

This chain joins TRBV7-9 and TRBJ1-1; TRBD1 agrees at 7 bases. Germline V gene sequence: CDR1 SEHNR, CDR2 FQNEAQ (reference sequence). V shed 6 bases and J 7 bases; nucleotides not matched to a gene: 11. This CDR3 comprises 14 residues. The CDR3 loop reads CASRHRGIEDEAFF. The DNA for the CDR3 is TGTGCCAGCAGGCACAGGGGAATCGAGGATGAAGCTTTCTTT.

The chain recombines TRBV5-1 with TRBJ2-7, with D maybe TRBD2 (6 bases). V lost 1 base and J 3 bases, leaving 8 bases between the germline ends. Germline V gene data show CDR1 as SGHRS and CDR2 as YFSETQ. The CDR3 length is 13 residues. The CDR3 DNA is TGCGCCAGCAGCTTGTCGGAGGGCTACGAGCAGTACTTC. This encodes CASSLSEGYEQYF. The full variable domain, its missing parts supplied by reference TRBV5-1 and TRBJ2-7, is KAGVTQTPRYLIKTRGQQVTLSCSPISGHRSVSWYQQTPGQGLQFLFEYFSETQRNKGNFPGRFSGRQFSNSRSEMNVSTLELGDSALYLCASSLSEGYEQYFGPGTRLTVT.

The chain has TRBV10-3 and TRBJ1-1; 8 bases map to TRBD1. The V gene's germline CDR1 is ENHRY and CDR2 SYGVKD. There are 14 residues in the CDR3. The junction had 2 bases not matched to a gene; V was cut back by 4 bases and J by 1 base. The CDR3 sequence is CAISGTGRNTEAFF. CDR3 DNA sequence: TGTGCCATCAGTGGGACAGGGAGGAACACTGAAGCTTTCTTT.

This rearrangement joins TRBV11-3 to TRBJ2-5; D perhaps matches TRBD1 (5 bases). The CDR3 totals 14 residues. Germline values: CDR1 SGHNT, CDR2 YENEEA. The V end lost 5 bases, the J end lost 1 base, and 11 bases lay between the germline ends. The CDR3 loop reads CASSTGPFQETQYF. In nucleotides, the CDR3 is TGTGCCAGCAGCACAGGACCATTCCAAGAGACCCAGTACTTC.

Comment on this clone: Other DNA variants within this sample encode the same CDR3. The chain recombines TRBV10-3 with TRBJ1-1; D is undetermined. Trimming took 4 bases from V and 2 from J, leaving 17 bases between them. CDR1 ENHRY and CDR2 SYGVKD come from the germline V gene. This CDR3 spans 16 amino acids. The CDR3 bases are TGTGCCATCAGTGGTAGATCCAGGTCCACCAACACTGAAGCTTTCTTT. This codes for CAISGRSRSTNTEAFF.

The chain employs TRBV2 and TRBJ1-5, with D maybe TRBD1 (6 bases). CDR1 and CDR2 from the germline V gene are SNHLY and FYNNEI. The V end lost 8 bases, the J end lost 4 bases, and 15 bases lay between the germline ends. CDR3 length: 14 residues. The DNA of the CDR3 is TGTGCCAGCTGGACAGTAGGGGAGAATCAGCCCCAGCATTTT. Its protein product is CASWTVGENQPQHF.

The rearrangement joins TRBV25-1 to TRBJ1-4; 9 bases match TRBD1. The CDR3 has 14 amino acids. The V and J ends lost 8 bases and 8 bases, in that order; junction bases with no gene match: 9. Germline V lookup: CDR1 MGHDK, CDR2 SYGVNS. This CDR3 is CASGIPGQGEKLFF. DNA of the CDR3: TGTGCCAGCGGTATTCCGGGACAGGGCGAAAAACTGTTTTTT.

J is TRBJ1-2 and V is TRBV30, with D possibly matching TRBD1 (5 bases). This CDR3 has 12 residues. Germline V gene sequence: CDR1 GTSNPN, CDR2 SVGIG (reference sequence). Between the trimmed V and J ends, which lost 3 bases and 0 bases, there was a span of 5 bases. The CDR3 is CAWSRANYGYTF. CDR3 nucleotides: TGTGCCTGGAGCAGGGCTAACTATGGCTACACCTTC.

The chain carries TRBV30 and TRBJ2-5, with TRBD2 as a possible D gene (6 bases). The CDR3 sequence is 12 residues long. CDR1 is GTSNPN, CDR2 SVGIG, per germline (reference sequence). V lost 7 bases and J lost 0, with 9 bases in between. The CDR3 DNA sequence: TGTGCCTTCGGAGGGCACCAAGAGACCCAGTACTTC. Encoded protein: CAFGGHQETQYF.

The rearrangement uses TRBV11-3 and TRBJ1-1; D gene uncertain. Trimming removed 5 bases at V and 4 bases at J, with 14 bases between. Germline V gene data show CDR1 as SGHNT and CDR2 as YENEEA. The length of the CDR3 is 14 residues. The CDR3 nucleotides are TGTGCCAGCAGCAACCGGCAGGTTGGCACTGAAGCTTTCTTT. It specifies CASSNRQVGTEAFF.

This chain joins TRBV14 and TRBJ1-5; possible D gene TRBD1, 5 bases. V dropped 4 bases and J dropped 3 bases, with 19 bases sitting between them. CDR1 and CDR2 (germline): SGHDN, FVKESK. The CDR3 is 17 residues long. The CDR3 reads CASSRIGREEDNQPQHF. DNA of the CDR3: TGTGCCAGCAGCCGAATCGGCAGGGAGGAGGACAATCAGCCCCAGCATTTT.

The genes are TRBV7-8 and TRBJ1-5, with 8 bases matching TRBD1. Germline lookup yields CDR1 SGHVS and CDR2 FQNEAQ. The CDR3 is 15 amino acids. J was trimmed by 3 bases and V by 10 bases; bases with no gene match: 11. This CDR3 is CATNRDRTINQPQHF. CDR3 nucleotides: TGTGCCACTAACCGGGACAGGACGATCAATCAGCCCCAGCATTTT.

This sequence joins TRBV5-1 and TRBJ2-5, with TRBD1 matching over 8 bases. This CDR3 has 14 residues. J was trimmed by 4 bases and V by 4 bases; bases with no gene match: 6. Germline V CDR1 and CDR2: SGHRS, YFSETQ. The CDR3 nucleotides read TGCGCCAGCAGCACCAGGACAGGGAGAGAGACCCAGTACTTC. It is translated as CASSTRTGRETQYF.

V usage is TRBV7-9 and J usage is TRBJ2-2; 8 bases map to TRBD2. The length of the CDR3 is 18 residues. Germline CDR1 SEHNR, CDR2 FQNEAQ (reference sequence). Trimming took 4 bases from V and 3 from J; bases not matched to a gene: 13. CDR3 nucleotide sequence: TGTGCCAGCAGCTCACCGCCCCGTGGCGGGAGGTACACCGGGGAGCTGTTTTTT. It codes for CASSSPPRGGRYTGELFF.

The chain employs TRBV19 and TRBJ1-1; D remains ambiguous. Trimming removed 5 bases at V and 5 bases at J, with 15 bases between. The V gene's germline CDR1 is LNHDA and CDR2 SQIVND (reference sequence). The CDR3 spans 14 residues. The CDR3 spells CASSPRGYWTEAFF. CDR3 nucleotide sequence: TGTGCCAGTAGTCCTCGAGGGTATTGGACTGAAGCTTTCTTT.

V usage is TRBV27 and J usage is TRBJ2-1; TRBD2 matches at 11 bases. This CDR3 is 15 amino acids long. Per the germline V gene, CDR1 is MNHEY and CDR2 is SMNVEV (reference sequence). V was pared by 10 bases and J by 5 bases, with 10 bases of the junction left unmatched. This CDR3 is CATTSGTSGNNEQFF. CDR3 in DNA: TGTGCCACTACTTCCGGGACTAGCGGTAACAATGAGCAGTTCTTC.

This chain links TRBV10-3 with TRBJ2-6; possible D gene TRBD2, 6 bases. Deletions cut 3 bases from V and 1 base from J, with 7 bases between. The CDR3 is made up of 15 amino acids. Germline-derived CDR1 and CDR2 are ENHRY and SYGVKD. In DNA form, the CDR3 reads TGTGCCATCAGTGAACGGGGGTCTGGGGCCAACGTCCTGACTTTC. Its protein product is CAISERGSGANVLTF.

The chain employs TRBV27 and TRBJ1-2; D unclear. The CDR3 is 12 residues long. Trimming took 5 bases from V and 4 from J, leaving 8 bases between them. Germline V gene lookup returns CDR1 MNHEY and CDR2 SMNVEV (reference sequence). The CDR3 is CASSPSGYGYTF. DNA for the CDR3: TGTGCCAGCAGTCCAAGCGGCTATGGCTACACCTTC.

V usage is TRBV19 and J usage is TRBJ1-1; 7 bases align to TRBD1. The CDR3 contains 12 residues. V shed 6 bases and J 7 bases; nucleotides not matched to a gene: 5. The V gene's germline CDR1 is LNHDA and CDR2 SQIVND (reference sequence). This CDR3 is CASSVRGDEAFF. The CDR3, as DNA: TGTGCCAGTAGCGTCAGGGGGGATGAAGCTTTCTTT. Combining the CDR3 with reference TRBV19 and TRBJ1-1 gives the whole variable domain DGGITQSPKYLFRKEGQNVTLSCEQNLNHDAMYWYRQDPGQGLRLIYYSQIVNDFQKGDIAEGYSVSREKKESFPLTVTSAQKNPTAFYLCASSVRGDEAFFGQGTRLTVV.

The chain employs TRBV19 and TRBJ2-1; 7 bases match TRBD2. With V trimmed by 8 bases and J by 6 bases, 7 bases remained unmatched. Per the germline V gene, CDR1 is LNHDA and CDR2 is SQIVND (reference sequence). The CDR3 spans 13 residues. DNA for the CDR3: TGTGCCAGTTGTCAAGCGGGGACCAATGAGCAGTTCTTC. It translates to CASCQAGTNEQFF.